The 16 T cell receptor beta chains reported below all come from one sample, sequenced in a study of blood T cell repertoires in COVID-19. Only in-frame clones appear in the TCRdb table, and some are missing; sequencing was by immunoSEQ multiplex PCR. The sample contains about 200,000 clones, roughly 84% of which appear only once. Sequencing was performed on peripheral blood. The source is a human donor in a cohort sampled during active COVID-19.

The chain uses TRBV11-1 and TRBJ2-3; 8 bases match TRBD2. Germline V gene lookup returns CDR1 SGHAT and CDR2 FQDESV (reference sequence). The ends lost 6 bases at V and 0 bases at J; junction bases unmatched: 5. The CDR3 is made up of 15 amino acids. CDR3 in amino acids: CASRPSGPSTDTQYF. CDR3 in DNA: TGTGCCAGCAGGCCTAGCGGGCCCAGCACAGATACGCAGTATTTT.

J is TRBJ1-2 and V is TRBV30, with D maybe TRBD1 (6 bases). The germline CDR1 and CDR2 sequences are GTSNPN and SVGIG (reference sequence). Trimming took 1 base from V and 3 from J, leaving 15 bases between them. This CDR3 has 15 residues. The CDR3 here is CAWSEGVPGDYGYTF. CDR3 nucleotide sequence: TGTGCCTGGAGTGAGGGGGTCCCCGGCGACTATGGCTACACCTTC.

The V and J genes are TRBV19 and TRBJ2-5; TRBD2 matches at 14 bases. V gave up 5 bases and J gave up 4 bases; unmatched junction bases: 3. Germline assignment: CDR1 LNHDA and CDR2 SQIVND (reference sequence). The CDR3 covers 15 residues. CDR3 coding DNA: TGTGCCAGTAGTGGACTAGCGGGAGGCGGAGAGACCCAGTACTTC. This sequence encodes CASSGLAGGGETQYF.

The chain recombines TRBV7-8 with TRBJ1-1, with a weak D call TRBD1 (6 bases). V was pared by 2 bases and J by 6 bases, with 16 bases between. This CDR3 is built from 15 residues. The germline V gene encodes CDR1 SGHVS and CDR2 FQNEAQ. The CDR3 region is CASSLRTGGIAEAFF. The DNA for the CDR3 is TGTGCCAGCAGCTTACGAACGGGGGGCATAGCTGAAGCTTTCTTT.

This clone has just a few counts. The identical CDR3 is also encoded by other nucleotide sequences in the sample. CDR3 in amino acids: CASSDSLQETQYF. CDR3 coding DNA: TGTGCCAGCTCAGACAGCCTCCAAGAGACCCAGTACTTC. The chain is built from TRBV18 and TRBJ2-5; possibly TRBD1 for D (5 bases). V was shortened by 5 bases and J by 1 base, with 8 bases between the two germline ends. The germline V gene has CDR1 KGHSH and CDR2 LQKENI. The length of the CDR3 is 13 residues. The whole variable domain, filled in from reference TRBV18 and TRBJ2-5, reads NAGVMQNPRHLVRRRGQEARLRCSPMKGHSHVYWYRQLPEEGLKFMVYLQKENIIDESGMPKERFSAEFPKEGPSILRIQQVVRGDSAAYFCASSDSLQETQYFGPGTRLLVL.

This chain uses TRBV19 with TRBJ2-1; 9 nucleotides agree with TRBD1. V lost 7 bases, J lost 7 bases, and 8 bases stayed unmatched. Germline assignment: CDR1 LNHDA and CDR2 SQIVND (reference sequence). The CDR3 totals 14 residues. As DNA, the CDR3 is TGTGCCAGTACTCAACAGGGGGCAGTTAATGAGCAGTTCTTC. Translating gives CASTQQGAVNEQFF.

The chain couples TRBV27 to TRBJ1-4; a weak D match, TRBD1 (5 bases). The CDR3 sequence is 14 residues long. The V gene lost 6 bases and the J gene lost 5 bases, with 13 bases spanning the gap. In germline, CDR1 is MNHEY, CDR2 SMNVEV (reference sequence). DNA for the CDR3: TGTGCCAGCAGACCGGGACTGCTGAATGAAAAACTGTTTTTT. Amino acid sequence: CASRPGLLNEKLFF.

The CDR3: CAISESAATNEKLFF. The CDR3 nucleotides read TGTGCCATCAGTGAGTCAGCTGCAACTAATGAAAAACTGTTTTTT. The chain uses TRBV10-3 and TRBJ1-4, with no clear D. V gave up 0 bases and J gave up 0 bases, with 5 bases separating them. Germline CDR1 is ENHRY and CDR2 is SYGVKD. This CDR3 is built from 15 residues.

Remarks on this clone: This sequence may be a read error, since a much larger clone differs from it by one base. The chain couples TRBV10-3 to TRBJ2-2, with 7 nucleotides matching TRBD2. The germline gives CDR1 ENHRY, CDR2 SYGVKD. The CDR3 length is 14 residues. V shed 3 bases and J 3 bases; nucleotides not matched to a gene: 1. The CDR3 loop is CAISDAGDTGELFF. The CDR3 bases are TGTGCCATCAGTGACGCGGGGGACACCGGGGAGCTGTTTTTT.

The chain employs TRBV11-2 and TRBJ2-5; tentative D call: TRBD1 (6 bases). This CDR3 spans 15 amino acids. CDR1 SGHAT and CDR2 FQNNGV come from the germline V gene. Trimming removed 1 base from V and 5 bases from J, with 14 bases in between. The CDR3 is CASSLGGHEGETQYF. CDR3 nucleotide sequence: TGTGCCAGCAGCTTAGGGGGACATGAGGGTGAGACCCAGTACTTC.

This chain connects TRBV28 to TRBJ1-2; D gene ambiguous. CDR3 length: 13 residues. Trimming pared 7 bases from V and 3 bases from J, leaving 12 bases between. The germline gives CDR1 MDHEN, CDR2 SYDVKM. Here the CDR3 reads CASTSERDYGYTF. The CDR3 DNA reads as TGTGCCAGCACCTCGGAGCGGGACTATGGCTACACCTTC.

The rearrangement uses TRBV28 and TRBJ2-3; D is unclear. Trimming took off 6 bases at V and 4 bases at J, with 8 bases between the two ends. CDR1 is MDHEN, CDR2 SYDVKM, per germline. The CDR3 sequence is 12 residues long. The CDR3 bases are TGTGCCAGCAGCATCATAGCAGATACGCAGTATTTT. It is translated as CASSIIADTQYF.

The rearrangement joins TRBV6-6 to TRBJ2-7; 10 bases agree with TRBD2. This CDR3 is built from 15 residues. With V trimmed by 4 bases and J by 7 bases, 10 bases remained unmatched. The V gene's germline CDR1 is MNHNY and CDR2 SVGAGI (reference sequence). The CDR3 DNA is TGTGCCAGCAGTTTTTCCCCGGGTAGCGGGGGGGAGCAGTACTTC. Its translation is CASSFSPGSGGEQYF.

The rearrangement links TRBV3-1 (or the pseudogene TRBV3-2) to TRBJ2-6; no clear D. Trimming left V 1 base short and J 0 bases short, with 13 bases between. There are 18 residues in the CDR3. Germline V gene data show CDR1 as LGHDT and CDR2 as YNNKEL (reference sequence). As DNA, the CDR3 is TGTGCCAGCAGCCAAGTGCACCAGAGGATCTCTGGGGCCAACGTCCTGACTTTC. Encoded protein: CASSQVHQRISGANVLTF.

V usage is TRBV4-1 and J usage is TRBJ2-7; 7 bases line up with TRBD1. With 5 bases clipped from V and 4 bases from J, the junction kept 11 bases outside the gene matches. The CDR3 runs to 15 residues. Germline CDR1 MGHRA, CDR2 YSYEKL. The DNA of the CDR3 is TGCGCCAGCAGCACACTCTCCGGGACAGTATACGAGCAGTACTTC. Translated: CASSTLSGTVYEQYF.

The CDR3 region is CASSPQGYGNTIYF. CDR3 nucleotide sequence: TGTGCCAGCAGCCCTCAGGGCTACGGAAACACCATATATTTT. The genes are TRBV7-8 and TRBJ1-3, with D possibly TRBD1 on 5 matching bases. Trimming stripped 5 bases from V and 4 bases from J, with 12 bases between. The CDR3 consists of 14 residues. Germline V gives CDR1 SGHVS, CDR2 FQNEAQ.